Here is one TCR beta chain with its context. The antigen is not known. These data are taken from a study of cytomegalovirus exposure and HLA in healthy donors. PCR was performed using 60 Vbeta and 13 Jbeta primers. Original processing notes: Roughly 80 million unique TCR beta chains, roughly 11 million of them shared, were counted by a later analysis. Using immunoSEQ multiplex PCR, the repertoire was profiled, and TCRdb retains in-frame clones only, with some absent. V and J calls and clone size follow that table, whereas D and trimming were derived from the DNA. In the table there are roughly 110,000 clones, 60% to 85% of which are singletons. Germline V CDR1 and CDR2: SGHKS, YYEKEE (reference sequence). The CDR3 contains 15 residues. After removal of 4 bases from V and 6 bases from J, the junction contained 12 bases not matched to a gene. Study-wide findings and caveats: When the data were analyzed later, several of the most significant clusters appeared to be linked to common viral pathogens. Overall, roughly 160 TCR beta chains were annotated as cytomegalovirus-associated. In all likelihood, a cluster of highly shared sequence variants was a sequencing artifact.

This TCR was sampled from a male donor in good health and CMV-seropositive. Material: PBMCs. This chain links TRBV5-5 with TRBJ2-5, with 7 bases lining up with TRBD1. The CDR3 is CASSTTTGSEKTQYF. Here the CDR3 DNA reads TGTGCCAGCAGCACGACGACAGGGTCGGAAAAGACCCAGTACTTC.